Described below is a single T cell receptor beta chain sequence and its context. Its antigen remains undetermined. No much larger clone is present one base from it, and per-base qualities are unavailable. The collaborating institutions used their own protocols to collect whole blood in K2EDTA tubes. For TCRbeta analysis, collaborator samples were shipped as frozen whole blood, as isolated PBMCs, or as DNA extracted from either sample type. This sample is part of a study of blood T cell repertoires in COVID-19 (dated by TCRdb to between 2020 and 2021). Broadly, across the study: Collaborator samples came from the United States, Italy and Spain and covered acute and convalescent phases of COVID-19. The material from the prospective study consisted of cDNA or gDNA derived from T cells, B-cell-depleted T cells, or PBMCs. The dataset comprised deeply sampled blood TCRbeta repertoires from subjects exposed to, actively infected with, or recovered from COVID-19. The repertoires were released in a freely available public database meant as a resource for research on the immune response to SARS-CoV-2. The samples were drawn from two sources: the first 160 participants of the ongoing ImmuneRACE study, and 950 to 1,500 subjects contributed by 6 global collaborators. Nearly every sample came with metadata listing a de-identified subject ID, COVID-19 status, age in years and sex. Where HLA class I and class II types were available, the types were taken from metadata supplied by the sample provider, not from assay-based typing. On the study overall, not on this receptor specifically: The quantity of clinical and demographic metadata differed by source and by participant and was supplied without curation.

The immunoSEQ Assay, a bias-controlled multiplex PCR, was used to amplify TCRbeta CDR3 regions from genomic DNA. From the authors' description of their analysis: The number of nucleated cells in each sample was estimated by amplification of reference gene primers within the assay. To quantify the absolute abundance of each unique TCRbeta CDR3 rearrangement, sequence reads were collapsed and filtered. For each sample, productive Simpson clonality was calculated as the square root of Simpson's diversity index across productive rearrangements. The source is immuneACCESS, and TCRdb retained only in-frame sequences with V and J called. Part of the clones is not carried over; for the studies checked, unresolved V genes explain less than half of this, and the remainder is unexplained. The V and J calls and clone size were taken over from that table, and D and trimming were inferred from the DNA. The sample profile shows a few hundred thousand clones; 80% to 90% of them were found once. Less than 11% of the sample rests with the top ten.

Inclusive of the bounding cysteine and phenylalanine, the CDR3 is 14 residues long. Just the 42-base CDR3 DNA is kept, in frame starting at base 1. Sequences were obtained from peripheral blood. The sequence was collected from a woman of 80 years or more with acute or convalescent COVID-19. The rearrangement joined TRBV21-1 to TRBJ1-5; TRBD1 is the table's D call, not checked against the DNA. TRBV21-1 is labeled a pseudogene. The CDR3 protein sequence reads: CASSNTGGSQPQHF. The nucleotides are TGTGCCAGCAGCAATACAGGGGGCAGTCAGCCCCAGCATTTT.